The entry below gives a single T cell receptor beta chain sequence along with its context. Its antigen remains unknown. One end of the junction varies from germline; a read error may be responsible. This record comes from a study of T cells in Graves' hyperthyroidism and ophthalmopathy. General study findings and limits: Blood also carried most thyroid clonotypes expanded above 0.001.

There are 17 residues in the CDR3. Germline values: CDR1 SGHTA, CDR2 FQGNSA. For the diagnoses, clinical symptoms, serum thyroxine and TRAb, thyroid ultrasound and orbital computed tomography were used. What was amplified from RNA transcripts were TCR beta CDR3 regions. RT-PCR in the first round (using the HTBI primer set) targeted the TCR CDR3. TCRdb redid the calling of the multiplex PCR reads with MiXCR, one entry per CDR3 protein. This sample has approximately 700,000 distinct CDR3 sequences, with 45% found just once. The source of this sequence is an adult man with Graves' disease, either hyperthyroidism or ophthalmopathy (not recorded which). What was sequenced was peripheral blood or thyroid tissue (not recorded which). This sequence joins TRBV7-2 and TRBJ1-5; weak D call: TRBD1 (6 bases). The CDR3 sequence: CASSRTDGLNSNQPQHF. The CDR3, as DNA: TGCGCCAGCAGCCGGACAGACGGACTGAATAGCAATCAGCCCCAGCATTTT.